What follows are 20 T cell receptor beta chains derived from one specimen sequenced in a study of CD8 T cells in Susac syndrome. RNA amounts of roughly 0.45 to 1 ug underwent reverse transcription with random hexamers. TCRdb redid the calling of the immunoSEQ multiplex PCR reads with MiXCR, one entry per CDR3 protein. Among 110,000 or so distinct CDR3 sequences listed, 93% were seen once. Material for sequencing was CD4+ T cells from PBMCs. The receptor set was obtained from a human donor with multiple sclerosis.

This clonotype was found once. The chain links TRBV4-1 to TRBJ1-2; D gene uncertain. V lost 4 bases, J lost 5 bases, and 11 bases lay in between. Germline V gene data show CDR1 as MGHRA and CDR2 as YSYEKL. There are 13 residues in the CDR3. DNA for the CDR3: TGCGCCAGCAGCCCTCTCGGGTCTTATGGCTACACCTTC. Translated: CASSPLGSYGYTF.

The chain combines TRBV29-1 with TRBJ1-1, with a possible D match to TRBD1 (5 bases). The germline gives CDR1 SQVTM, CDR2 ANQGSEA. This CDR3 has 13 residues. The ends were cut back, 6 bases at V and 3 bases at J, with 14 bases in the middle. Here the CDR3 reads CSVGPRGDTEAFF. The CDR3 bases are TGCAGCGTGGGGCCCCGGGGGGACACTGAAGCTTTCTTT.

The chain couples TRBV15 to TRBJ1-4; D is unresolved. V was pared by 1 base and J by 8 bases, with 14 bases between. The CDR3 runs 15 residues. Germline V CDR1 and CDR2: LNHNV, YYDKDF (reference sequence). CDR3 loop: CATSRGGGLREKLFF. DNA of the CDR3: TGTGCCACCAGCAGAGGGGGTGGGCTTCGGGAAAAACTGTTTTTT.

V gene TRBV5-4 combines with J gene TRBJ1-4, with D possibly being TRBD1 (5 bases). V gave up 5 bases and J gave up 3 bases, with 14 bases separating them. Per germline, CDR1 SGHNT and CDR2 YYREEE (reference sequence). There are 15 residues in the CDR3. The CDR3 DNA reads as TGTGCCAGCAGTCACCGGGACGGACCTAATGAAAAACTGTTTTTT. This sequence encodes CASSHRDGPNEKLFF.

The chain couples TRBV23-1 to TRBJ1-5; maybe TRBD1 (5 bases). TRBV23-1 is given ORF status, its function remaining uncertain. The CDR3 runs 16 residues. Trimming stripped 4 bases from V and 2 bases from J, with 15 bases between. The CDR3 loop is CASSRICRGRNQPQHF. The CDR3 bases are TGCGCCAGCAGTCGGATTTGTAGGGGTCGCAATCAGCCCCAGCATTTT.

CDR3 loop: CAWRGALHEQFF. The CDR3 DNA reads as TGTGCCTGGAGGGGGGCCCTGCATGAGCAGTTCTTC. The chain carries TRBV30 and TRBJ2-1; TRBD1 is a possible D gene (6 bases). Trimming removed 3 bases at V and 8 bases at J, with 11 bases between. Germline CDR1 is GTSNPN and CDR2 is SVGIG (reference sequence). The CDR3 is made up of 12 amino acids. The full variable domain, its missing parts supplied by reference TRBV30 and TRBJ2-1, is SQTIHQWPATLVQPVGSPLSLECTVEGTSNPNLYWYRQAAGRGLQLLFYSVGIGQISSEVPQNLSASRPQDRQFILSSKKLLLSDSGFYLCAWRGALHEQFFGPGTRLTVL.

The chain recombines TRBV28 with TRBJ1-1; D perhaps matches TRBD1 (5 bases). V lost 5 bases and J lost 5, with 15 bases in between. The CDR3 loop spans 14 amino acids. Germline assignment: CDR1 MDHEN and CDR2 SYDVKM. The CDR3 protein is CASSKDTPKTEAFF. Here the CDR3 DNA reads TGTGCCAGCAGTAAGGACACCCCGAAAACTGAAGCTTTCTTT.

The chain couples TRBV5-4 to TRBJ1-1; 10 bases map to TRBD1. Trimming removed 4 bases from V and 2 bases from J; junction bases left unmatched: 5. This CDR3 contains 15 residues. The V gene's germline CDR1 is SGHNT and CDR2 YYREEE (reference sequence). CDR3 nucleotides: TGTGCCAGCAGCCCGGACAGGGGGAGAAACACTGAAGCTTTCTTT. It codes for CASSPDRGRNTEAFF. The complete variable domain, with remaining parts taken from reference TRBV5-4 and TRBJ1-1, reads ETGVTQSPTHLIKTRGQQVTLRCSSQSGHNTVSWYQQALGQGPQFIFQYYREEENGRGNFPPRFSGLQFPNYSSELNVNALELDDSALYLCASSPDRGRNTEAFFGQGTRLTVV.

The genes are TRBV12-5 and TRBJ2-6, with 9 bases matching TRBD1. Germline CDR1 reads LGHNT; CDR2 reads FRNRAP. The length of the CDR3 is 19 residues. V was pared by 5 bases and J by 0 bases, with 11 bases of the junction left unmatched. The CDR3 reads CASGRDRDGSVSGANVLTF. CDR3 sequence (DNA): TGTGCTAGTGGTCGGGACAGGGATGGGTCTGTCTCTGGGGCCAACGTCCTGACTTTC.

The chain combines TRBV7-9 with TRBJ1-1, with a possible D match to TRBD1 (6 bases). There are 15 residues in the CDR3. Germline V gives CDR1 SEHNR, CDR2 FQNEAQ (reference sequence). V was clipped by 1 base and J by 3 bases, with 12 bases between them. This CDR3 is CASSLDQGPYTEAFF. The CDR3 DNA sequence: TGTGCCAGCAGCTTAGATCAGGGGCCATACACTGAAGCTTTCTTT.

This CDR3 reads CASSPRSASYSAEAFF. The CDR3, as DNA: TGTGCCAGCAGCCCGCGTTCGGCGTCGTATAGCGCTGAAGCTTTCTTT. The chain joins TRBV9 to TRBJ1-1; no clear D. The germline V gene has CDR1 SGDLS and CDR2 YYNGEE. The CDR3 has 16 residues. Trimming stripped 4 bases from V and 6 bases from J, with 22 bases between.

The genes are TRBV6-1 and TRBJ2-2; 8 bases align to TRBD2. The CDR3 runs to 17 residues. CDR1 and CDR2 (germline): MNHNS, SASEGT. The J segment lost 3 bases and the V segment lost 7 bases, leaving 13 bases of the junction unmatched. The DNA for the CDR3 is TGTGCCAGCACCGCCCGGGGGGGGGCAGTTGACACCGGGGAGCTGTTTTTT. This sequence encodes CASTARGGAVDTGELFF.

The CDR3 protein is CASSRGRYTEAFF. CDR3 in DNA: TGTGCCAGCAGCCGAGGACGGTACACTGAAGCTTTCTTT. The V and J genes are TRBV7-3 and TRBJ1-1; D gene ambiguous. The CDR3 extends over 13 amino acids. Germline V CDR1 and CDR2: SGHTA, FQGTGA. The germline V and J ends were trimmed by 5 bases and 3 bases, with 10 bases remaining between them.

V usage is TRBV24-1 and J usage is TRBJ1-2; D is possibly TRBD1 (5 bases). Germline CDR1 and CDR2: KGHDR and SFDVKD. The CDR3 spans 12 residues. Trimming cost V 7 bases and J 4 bases, with 9 bases left between them. CDR3 sequence (DNA): TGTGCCACCAGCAGGGAAGGCTATGGCTACACCTTC. Translation: CATSREGYGYTF.

The chain couples TRBV30 to TRBJ2-3; TRBD1 is a possible D gene (6 bases). Trimming cost V 4 bases and J 4 bases, with 15 bases left between them. The CDR3 contains 14 residues. The germline gives CDR1 GTSNPN, CDR2 SVGIG (reference sequence). This CDR3 is CAWKGHRVADTQYF. Written as DNA, the CDR3 is TGTGCCTGGAAAGGTCACAGGGTGGCAGATACGCAGTATTTT.

The chain couples TRBV4-1 to TRBJ1-5, with D possibly matching TRBD1 (5 bases). The CDR3 length is 15 residues. In germline, CDR1 is MGHRA, CDR2 YSYEKL. V lost 5 bases to trimming and J lost 2 bases, with 13 bases between them. CDR3 residues: CASSNWTTRNQPQHF. The DNA for the CDR3 is TGCGCCAGCAGCAACTGGACAACGCGCAATCAGCCCCAGCATTTT.

This chain connects TRBV7-2 to TRBJ1-5; 9 bases fit TRBD1. Germline trimming cut 0 bases from V and 6 bases from J; bases unmatched to any gene: 6. Per the germline V gene, CDR1 is SGHTA and CDR2 is FQGNSA. The CDR3 is 16 residues long. The CDR3 region has the DNA TGTGCCAGCAGCTTAGCCCGGACAGGGGCGAGTCAGCCCCAGCATTTT. Translating gives CASSLARTGASQPQHF.

This chain links TRBV5-1 with TRBJ1-5; no clear D gene. CDR1 and CDR2 (germline): SGHRS, YFSETQ. The CDR3 consists of 15 residues. Trimming stripped 5 bases from V and 0 bases from J, with 12 bases between. In DNA, the CDR3 is TGCGCCAGCAGGCTAACTACCGGTAGCAATCAGCCCCAGCATTTT. Translation: CASRLTTGSNQPQHF.

The V and J genes are TRBV7-9 and TRBJ1-2, with TRBD1 identical over 10 bases. Germline V gene sequence: CDR1 SEHNR, CDR2 FQNEAQ (reference sequence). CDR3 length: 14 residues. V trimming: 2 bases; J trimming: 6 bases; junction bases outside the gene matches: 3. This chain's CDR3 is CASSLRQGAHGYTF. The CDR3 DNA reads TGTGCCAGCAGCTTAAGACAGGGGGCGCATGGCTACACCTTC.

The V call is TRBV6-2 or TRBV6-3, the J call TRBJ2-5; D might be TRBD1 (5 bases). The V and J ends lost 2 bases and 5 bases respectively, with 12 bases between them. The CDR3 consists of 14 residues. From germline, CDR1 is MNHEY and CDR2 SVGEGT. The CDR3 spells CASSYGAFRETQYF. CDR3 bases: TGTGCCAGCAGTTACGGGGCTTTCCGGGAGACCCAGTACTTC.